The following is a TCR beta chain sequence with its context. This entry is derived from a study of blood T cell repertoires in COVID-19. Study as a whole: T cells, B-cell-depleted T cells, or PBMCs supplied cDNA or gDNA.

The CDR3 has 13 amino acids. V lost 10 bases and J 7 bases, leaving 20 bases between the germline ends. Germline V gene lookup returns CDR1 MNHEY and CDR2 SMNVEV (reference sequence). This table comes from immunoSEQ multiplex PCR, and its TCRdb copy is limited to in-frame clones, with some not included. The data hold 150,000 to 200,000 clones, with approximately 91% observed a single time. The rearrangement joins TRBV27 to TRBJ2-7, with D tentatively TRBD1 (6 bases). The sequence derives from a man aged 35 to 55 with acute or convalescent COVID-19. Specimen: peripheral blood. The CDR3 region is CATSMGAGWEQYF. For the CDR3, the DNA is TGTGCCACCTCAATGGGGGCGGGTTGGGAGCAGTACTTC.